A single sample gave rise to the 19 T cell receptor beta chains below, sequenced in a study of molecular identifiers for immune sequencing clone quantification. TCRdb reanalysed the PCR reads using MiXCR and keeps one entry per CDR3 protein. The profile shows 300,000 to 400,000 distinct CDR3 sequences, over 20% of them singletons. Sequenced input: naive CD8+ T cells from blood, with Jurkat cell RNA spiked in. Described subset: FACS-sorted CD8+CD4-CCR7+CD45RA+ naive T cells. These TCRs come from a human donor in good health. Some libraries in this study had Jurkat cell RNA spiked in.

This clonotype was detected many times. The chain has TRBV6-5 and TRBJ1-5, with D possibly being TRBD1 (5 bases). Germline V gene sequence: CDR1 MNHEY, CDR2 SVGAGI. Trimming removed 7 bases at V and 7 bases at J, with 14 bases between. The CDR3 sequence is 13 residues long. This chain's CDR3 is CASTGGVGQPQHF. CDR3 in DNA: TGTGCCAGCACCGGGGGGGTAGGGCAGCCCCAGCATTTT.

A word on this clonotype: Germline and junction disagree at one end, which may indicate a read error. V usage is TRBV12-3 or TRBV12-4 and J usage is TRBJ2-2; 7 nucleotides match TRBD2. The CDR3 length is 14 residues. CDR3 sequence reads: CASSLLANTWELFF. CDR3 sequence (DNA): TGTGCCAGCAGTCTACTAGCGAACACCTGGGAGCTGTTTTTT.

This clonotype was counted at least ten times. The chain is built from TRBV4-1 and TRBJ2-7; no definite D call. There are 14 residues in the CDR3. Trimming shortened V by 4 bases and J by 1 base, and 11 bases separated the two germline ends. Germline CDR1 and CDR2: MGHRA and YSYEKL. The CDR3 here is CASSLEIGSYEQYF. DNA of the CDR3: TGCGCCAGCAGCCTGGAGATCGGGTCCTACGAGCAGTACTTC.

This clonotype was found many times. The chain joins TRBV12-3 or TRBV12-4 to TRBJ2-4; 7 bases agree with TRBD2. CDR3 size: 15 residues. Germline trimming cut 4 bases from V and 7 bases from J; bases unmatched to any gene: 10. CDR3 bases: TGTGCCAGCAGTTCCTCTACTAGCGACGTTAACATTCAGTACTTC. The encoded protein is CASSSSTSDVNIQYF.

This clonotype was counted at least ten times. The V call is TRBV19, the J call TRBJ2-7; D tentatively fits TRBD1 or TRBD2 (5 bases each). The CDR3 runs 14 residues. Germline V gene data show CDR1 as LNHDA and CDR2 as SQIVND (reference sequence). The V end lost 6 bases, the J end lost 6 bases, and 18 bases lay between the germline ends. The CDR3 DNA is TGTGCCAGTAGAACTTCCTGGGACGGAATCGAGCAGTACTTC. This translates into CASRTSWDGIEQYF.

In the case of this clonotype: Germline and junction disagree at one end, which may indicate a read error. The J gene is TRBJ2-1, the V gene TRBV7-8; tentatively, D is TRBD1 or TRBD2 (5 bases each). This CDR3 has 17 amino acids. Germline loops: CDR1 SGHVS, CDR2 FQNEAQ. CDR3 residues: CASSPPRGQSSYNKQFF. The CDR3 nucleotides read TGTGCCAGCAGCCCCCCCCGGGGCCAGAGCTCCTACAATAAGCAGTTCTTC.

As to this clonotype: With a much larger clone just one base away, this may be a read error. The CDR3 sequence: CANSSGQGVDYEQYF. The CDR3 DNA reads TGTGCCAACAGCTCTGGACAGGGAGTAGACTACGAGCAGTACTTC. The chain carries TRBV7-9 and TRBJ2-7; 8 bases are shared with TRBD1. CDR1 SEHNR and CDR2 FQNEAQ come from the germline V gene (reference sequence). CDR3 size: 15 residues.

A word on this clonotype: A single base separates this from a much larger clone, so it may be a read error. This is likely a read error, given that the CDR3 carries no conserved phenylalanine or tryptophan at its end. V and J are TRBV7-9 and TRBJ2-7; 8 nucleotides line up with TRBD2. In germline, CDR1 is SEHNR, CDR2 FQNEAQ (reference sequence). The CDR3 loop spans 15 amino acids. Trimming at V came to 7 bases and at J to 0 bases, leaving 8 bases not matched to a gene. CDR3 bases: TGTGCCAGCAACGGGGGGGCTGATCTCTCCTACGAGCAGTACTCC. Its translation: CASNGGADLSYEQYS.

This clonotype was recorded many times. The chain combines TRBV30 with TRBJ1-1; D ambiguous. The CDR3 extends over 14 amino acids. Germline CDR1 is GTSNPN and CDR2 is SVGIG (reference sequence). The ends were cut back, 1 base at V and 3 bases at J, with 12 bases in the middle. The CDR3 loop is CAWSGEVSDTEAFF. The CDR3 DNA follows: TGTGCCTGGAGTGGCGAAGTATCCGACACTGAAGCTTTCTTT.

This clonotype was picked up many times. Here the CDR3 omits its conserved ending phenylalanine or tryptophan, so a read error is the likely source. It is unclear where the CDR3 begins or ends on the DNA, so no DNA is shown, and the CDR3 is as TCRdb lists it. The chain links TRBV2 to TRBJ2-7; TRBD1 is the table's D call and was not checked against the DNA. The CDR3 numbers 12 amino acids, ends counted. The germline CDR1 and CDR2 sequences are SNHLY and FYNNEI. The CDR3 sequence: CASSESDSYPRA.

Many counts were recorded for this clonotype. The chain recombines TRBV2 with TRBJ2-7; maybe TRBD2 (5 bases). The CDR3 loop spans 15 amino acids. Germline V CDR1 and CDR2: SNHLY, FYNNEI. V gave up 3 bases and J gave up 0 bases, with 12 bases separating them. CDR3 nucleotide sequence: TGTGCCAGCAGTGAGCGGGTCGCCAGCTCCTACGAGCAGTACTTC. Residues: CASSERVASSYEQYF.

The rearrangement links TRBV6-5 to TRBJ1-4; D gene uncertain. The CDR3 has 15 residues. Germline V gene data show CDR1 as MNHEY and CDR2 as SVGAGI. V lost 2 bases, J lost 7 bases, and 14 bases lay in between. The CDR3, as DNA: TGTGCCAGCAGTTACGGTCTGGACGTTAGTGAAAAACTGTTTTTT. This sequence encodes CASSYGLDVSEKLFF.

This clonotype has only a few counts. The chain recombines TRBV27 with TRBJ2-7, with 7 bases matching TRBD1. Germline CDR1 MNHEY, CDR2 SMNVEV (reference sequence). The CDR3 spans 14 residues. The trim removed 3 bases at V and 1 base at J, leaving 3 bases unmatched. The CDR3 is CASSFSGGSYEQYF. In nucleotides, the CDR3 is TGTGCCAGCAGTTTTTCAGGGGGATCCTACGAGCAGTACTTC.

The J gene is TRBJ1-2, the V gene TRBV6-5; D is uncertain. Germline assignment: CDR1 MNHEY and CDR2 SVGAGI. The CDR3 consists of 15 residues. Trimming took 7 bases from V and 5 from J, leaving 20 bases between them. CDR3 bases: TGTGCCAGCACCCCACTCTCCACAGTCCAATATGGCTACACCTTC. Protein product: CASTPLSTVQYGYTF.

Many counts were recorded for this clonotype. This rearrangement joins TRBV7-2 to TRBJ2-3; 7 nucleotides match TRBD2. Germline-derived CDR1 and CDR2 are SGHTA and FQGNSA. CDR3 length equals 19 residues. Germline trimming cut 4 bases from V and 5 bases from J; bases unmatched to any gene: 21. As DNA, the CDR3 is TGTGCCAGCAGCTCGGGGCTTGGTTCGGCGGGGGATCCCATAGATACGCAGTATTTT. Its protein is CASSSGLGSAGDPIDTQYF.

This chain joins TRBV14 and TRBJ1-3; D is unclear. Trimming took off 4 bases at V and 0 bases at J, with 13 bases between the two ends. The CDR3 consists of 16 residues. Germline CDR1 is SGHDN and CDR2 is FVKESK. This CDR3 reads CASSPTDGDSGNTIYF. CDR3 nucleotides: TGTGCCAGCAGCCCCACGGACGGGGACTCTGGAAACACCATATATTTT.

The chain couples TRBV7-3 to TRBJ2-5; 14 positions match TRBD2. CDR1 SGHTA and CDR2 FQGTGA come from the germline V gene. V trimming: 5 bases; J trimming: 2 bases; junction bases outside the gene matches: 7. This CDR3 contains 17 residues. CDR3 region: CASSAGTSGSAQETQYF. The CDR3 DNA follows: TGTGCCAGCAGCGCCGGGACTAGCGGGAGTGCACAAGAGACCCAGTACTTC.

Details on this clonotype: A clone one base away is much larger, so this may be a read error. J is TRBJ2-3 and V is TRBV4-3; unclear D gene. Per germline, CDR1 LGHNA and CDR2 YSLEER. CDR3 length: 13 residues. Deletions cut 1 base from V and 5 bases from J, with 7 bases between. DNA for the CDR3: TGCGCCAGCAGCCAAGGTTCTGTAGATACGCAGTATTTT. Protein sequence: CASSQGSVDTQYF.

As to this clonotype: A read error may explain this, as a much larger clone is one base away. The chain carries TRBV4-1 and TRBJ2-7, with D perhaps assigned TRBD1 or TRBD2 (6 bases each). The germline V gene has CDR1 MGHRA and CDR2 YSYEKL. This CDR3 comprises 15 residues. In nucleotides, the CDR3 is TGCACCAGCAGCCCGGGGGACATCATTAGCTACGAGCAGTACTTC. Translating gives CTSSPGDIISYEQYF.